This T cell receptor beta chain was recorded in a study of technical replicates of blood from a handful of donors. V dropped 3 bases and J dropped 2 bases, with 14 bases sitting between them. Per the germline V gene, CDR1 is KGHSH and CDR2 is LQKENI. This CDR3 has 15 amino acids. Some clones are missing from TCRdb's copy, which holds only in-frame ones; the method was immunoSEQ multiplex PCR. There are 55,000 to 65,000 clones in the sample; just over 90% occur only once, and less than 4.5% lies in the top ten. The sequencing sample was made of PBMCs. The gene calls are TRBV18 and TRBJ2-7; the D gene is possibly TRBD1 (6 bases). The TCR originated in a human donor in good health. Some clones in this sample may be carry-over from other donors' samples. CDR3 protein: CASSPAGTPPYEQYF. CDR3 DNA sequence: TGTGCCAGCTCACCGGCCGGGACACCCCCCTACGAGCAGTACTTC.